This T cell receptor (beta chain) was identified in a study of blood T cell repertoires in COVID-19. Study context: Italy, Spain and the United States were the sources of the convalescent and acute COVID-19 samples. T cells, B-cell-depleted T cells, or PBMCs supplied cDNA or gDNA.

As handled by the study authors: Reference gene primer amplification yielded estimated nucleated cell counts. The method was immunoSEQ multiplex PCR; TCRdb's version includes in-frame clones alone and lacks a portion of them. V and J calls and clone size are as listed in that table; D and trimming were resolved from the DNA. The data contain under 250,000 clones, nearly 90% of them singletons. V lost 8 bases and J lost 2; bases outside the gene matches: 15. Germline CDR1 and CDR2: PRHDT and FYEKMQ (reference sequence). The CDR3 loop spans 18 amino acids. The chain links TRBV13 to TRBJ2-1; 10 nucleotides match TRBD2. This TCR derives from a man younger than 35 with active or convalescent COVID-19. The sample taken for sequencing was peripheral blood. The CDR3 DNA is TGTGCCAGCCACCCGCGGGGTATAGGGACTAGCGCCTACAATGAGCAGTTCTTC. It is translated as CASHPRGIGTSAYNEQFF.